A selection of T cell receptor beta chains follows, all from one sample in a study of blood T cell repertoires in COVID-19. Produced via immunoSEQ multiplex PCR; TCRdb's table is partial and in-frame only. The sample has about 98,000 clones, roughly 86% seen once; the top ten hold around 10%. The specimen was peripheral blood. The source of these receptors is a man aged 45-60 years with acute or convalescent COVID-19. CDR3s include the opening cysteine and the closing phenylalanine or tryptophan. D genes are given only for firm matches. Clone size appears in some rows only: once, few, many, or a class for an expanded clone.

V gene	J gene	D gene	clone size	CDR3 protein	CDR3 DNA
TRBV18	TRBJ2-1	TRBD2	NA	CASSRGLAGGERFF	TGTGCCAGCTCAAGGGGACTAGCGGGAGGGGAGCGGTTCTTC
TRBV18	TRBJ2-3	NA	NA	CASSPSSGTDTQYF	TGTGCCAGCTCACCGTCTAGCGGCACAGATACGCAGTATTTT
TRBV2	TRBJ1-5	TRBD1	NA	CASRPGTGGFLQNQPQHF	TGTGCCAGCAGACCCGGGACAGGAGGATTCCTACAGAATCAGCCCCAGCATTTT
TRBV6-5	TRBJ2-1	NA	NA	CASVGGALNNEQFF	TGTGCCAGCGTTGGGGGGGCTCTAAACAATGAGCAGTTCTTC
TRBV11-2	TRBJ2-7	TRBD1	NA	CASSWQGGQGYEQYF	TGTGCCAGCAGCTGGCAGGGGGGACAGGGGTACGAGCAGTACTTC
TRBV4-1	TRBJ2-7	TRBD1	NA	CASSQGQGAYEQYF	TGCGCCAGCAGCCAGGGACAGGGGGCATACGAGCAGTACTTC
TRBV21-1	TRBJ1-1	NA	NA	CASSPPRTGVLNTEAFF	TGTGCCAGCAGCCCCCCTCGAACAGGAGTATTGAACACTGAAGCTTTCTTT
TRBV5-1	TRBJ1-1	TRBD1	NA	CASSRGTGANTEAFF	TGCGCCAGCAGCCGAGGAACAGGGGCCAACACTGAAGCTTTCTTT
TRBV2	TRBJ2-1	NA	NA	CASRRGSSYNEQFF	TGTGCCAGCAGACGGGGGAGCTCCTACAATGAGCAGTTCTTC
TRBV9	TRBJ1-1	NA	NA	CASSVERGENTEAFF	TGTGCCAGCAGCGTAGAAAGGGGCGAAAACACTGAAGCTTTCTTT
TRBV19	TRBJ1-2	NA	NA	CASSPRSNYGYTF	TGTGCCAGTAGTCCCCGTAGTAACTATGGCTACACCTTC
TRBV19	TRBJ2-1	TRBD2	NA	CASRTGTSGSSEQFF	TGTGCCAGTAGAACCGGGACTAGCGGGAGTAGTGAGCAGTTCTTC
TRBV7-9	TRBJ1-1	NA	NA	CASGPDTKTEAFF	TGTGCCAGCGGACCGGACACGAAAACTGAAGCTTTCTTT
TRBV7-9	TRBJ2-7	NA	NA	CASSLMRGGGASYEQYF	TGTGCCAGCAGCTTAATGCGTGGTGGTGGGGCCTCCTACGAGCAGTACTTC
TRBV21-1	TRBJ2-4	NA	NA	CASTLLAGGFTAKNIQYF	TGTGCCAGCACTCTCCTAGCGGGAGGCTTTACGGCCAAAAACATTCAGTACTTC
TRBV11-2	TRBJ1-1	NA	NA	CASSLEGGTEAFF	TGTGCCAGCAGCTTAGAAGGCGGGACTGAAGCTTTCTTT
TRBV6-5	TRBJ1-5	NA	NA	CASSYQTAIGPQHF	TGTGCCAGCAGTTATCAGACAGCTATTGGGCCCCAGCATTTT
TRBV9	TRBJ2-1	NA	NA	CASSVAPSNEQFF	TGTGCCAGCAGCGTAGCCCCCTCGAATGAGCAGTTCTTC
TRBV25-1	TRBJ2-7	TRBD1	NA	CASSPGHRQGSTYEQYF	TGTGCCAGCAGTCCCGGACATCGACAGGGGAGCACCTACGAGCAGTACTTC
TRBV5-4	TRBJ1-5	TRBD1	NA	CASSVDRANQPQHF	TGTGCCAGCAGTGTAGACAGGGCCAATCAGCCCCAGCATTTT
TRBV7-2	TRBJ2-6	NA	NA	CASSLYAAGIPGANVLTF	TGTGCCAGCAGCTTATACGCCGCAGGGATCCCTGGGGCCAACGTCCTGACTTTC
TRBV25-1	TRBJ2-6	NA	NA	CASSAAGSGANVLTF	TGTGCCAGCAGTGCCGCAGGGTCTGGGGCCAACGTCCTGACTTTC
TRBV24-1	TRBJ2-1	TRBD2	NA	CATSDSGGGSYNEQFF	TGTGCCACCAGTGATTCGGGGGGTGGTTCCTACAATGAGCAGTTCTTC
TRBV14	TRBJ2-5	TRBD1	NA	CASSRRDRETQYF	TGTGCCAGCAGCCGCCGGGACAGGGAGACCCAGTACTTC
TRBV7-6	TRBJ2-3	NA	NA	CASSLDSYRDPSTDTQYF	TGTGCCAGCAGCTTAGATTCTTATCGAGATCCTAGCACAGATACGCAGTATTTT
TRBV11-2	TRBJ1-1	NA	few	CASSQSSPGTEAFF	TGTGCCAGCAGCCAGTCATCACCTGGCACTGAAGCTTTCTTT
TRBV11-3	TRBJ2-3	NA	NA	CASSLDSSTDTQYF	TGTGCCAGCAGCTTAGACAGTAGCACAGATACGCAGTATTTT
TRBV4-2	TRBJ1-3	NA	NA	CASSQGRVDTIYF	TGTGCCAGCAGCCAAGGCAGGGTGGACACCATATATTTT
TRBV7-2	TRBJ1-5	NA	NA	CASSAQADRPQHF	TGTGCCAGCAGCGCCCAGGCCGATCGGCCCCAGCATTTT
TRBV18	TRBJ2-5	NA	NA	CASSPPTTAAETQYF	TGTGCCAGCTCACCACCGACGACCGCGGCAGAGACCCAGTACTTC
TRBV7-9	TRBJ1-2	TRBD1	NA	CASSLAWGQGIEGYTF	TGTGCCAGCAGCTTAGCTTGGGGACAGGGAATAGAAGGCTACACCTTC
TRBV6-5	TRBJ1-1	TRBD1	NA	CASKKGQLNTEAFF	TGTGCCAGCAAGAAGGGACAGTTGAACACTGAAGCTTTCTTT
TRBV5-1	TRBJ1-4	NA	once	CASSWTATNEKLFF	TGCGCCAGCAGCTGGACAGCAACTAATGAAAAACTGTTTTTT
TRBV19	TRBJ2-1	TRBD2	NA	CASTSLAGVAYNEQFF	TGTGCCAGTACCTCTCTAGCGGGAGTAGCCTACAATGAGCAGTTCTTC
TRBV4-2	TRBJ2-2	TRBD2	once	CASSQDTGLAGPTGELFF	TGTGCCAGCAGCCAAGATACCGGACTAGCGGGACCGACCGGGGAGCTGTTTTTT
TRBV7-9	TRBJ1-4	NA	NA	CASSAGGRNEKLFF	TGTGCCAGCAGCGCCGGCGGGCGGAATGAAAAACTGTTTTTT
TRBV4-2	TRBJ2-7	TRBD2	NA	CASSQGGLAGYEQYF	TGTGCCAGCAGCCAAGGGGGACTAGCGGGATACGAGCAGTACTTC
TRBV5-4	TRBJ1-5	NA	few	CASSSNPTETRGQPQHF	TGTGCCAGCAGCTCCAACCCAACCGAAACTCGGGGTCAGCCCCAGCATTTT
TRBV6-6	TRBJ1-1	TRBD1	NA	CASSKDRGEMNTEAFF	TGTGCCAGCAGCAAAGACAGGGGGGAGATGAACACTGAAGCTTTCTTT
TRBV28	TRBJ1-1	NA	NA	CASSLRHTEAFF	TGTGCCAGCAGTTTGAGGCACACTGAAGCTTTCTTT
TRBV4-1	TRBJ2-2	NA	NA	CASSSWTEETGELFF	TGCGCCAGCAGCTCTTGGACTGAGGAGACCGGGGAGCTGTTTTTT
TRBV10-3	TRBJ1-1	NA	NA	CAISESHRLGTEAFF	TGTGCCATCAGTGAGTCTCACAGGTTGGGCACTGAAGCTTTCTTT
TRBV29-1	TRBJ1-1	NA	NA	CSVSGILTNTEAFF	TGCAGCGTTTCCGGGATCTTGACGAACACTGAAGCTTTCTTT
TRBV6-5	TRBJ2-2	TRBD1	NA	CASSKGTENTGELFF	TGTGCCAGCAGCAAGGGGACAGAGAACACCGGGGAGCTGTTTTTT
TRBV29-1	TRBJ2-2	NA	NA	CSAGGRGITSGELFF	TGCAGCGCTGGGGGTAGGGGGATTACATCCGGGGAGCTGTTTTTT
TRBV9	TRBJ2-1	TRBD2	once	CASSSGPGGPFYEQFF	TGTGCCAGCAGCTCGGGCCCGGGAGGGCCTTTCTATGAGCAGTTCTTC
TRBV7-9	TRBJ2-7	NA	many	CASSWSGNEQYF	TGTGCCAGCAGCTGGTCAGGTAACGAGCAGTACTTC
TRBV6-5	TRBJ1-5	TRBD1	NA	CASSSTGVRVQPQHF	TGTGCCAGCAGCTCAACAGGGGTTAGGGTTCAGCCCCAGCATTTT
TRBV2	TRBJ2-7	NA	NA	CASSPTNDEQYF	TGTGCCAGCAGTCCGACTAACGACGAGCAGTACTTC
TRBV9	TRBJ2-1	TRBD2	NA	CASSAGGGGSYNEQFF	TGTGCCAGCAGCGCCGGAGGCGGGGGCTCCTACAATGAGCAGTTCTTC
TRBV7-2	TRBJ2-4	TRBD1	NA	CASSLQGVDKNIQYF	TGTGCCAGCAGCTTACAGGGGGTTGACAAAAACATTCAGTACTTC
TRBV25-1	TRBJ1-2	NA	NA	CASSEYSTAKYGYTF	TGTGCCAGCAGTGAATATTCGACAGCCAAATATGGCTACACCTTC